This TCR beta chain was documented in a study of T cells in Graves' hyperthyroidism and ophthalmopathy. Study-level results: Stable hyperthyroidism and ophthalmopathy were separated using 13 V-J signatures.

Ophthalmopathy cases scored 3 or more on the Clinical Activity Score and 4 or more on NOSPECS grade, with duration below 3 months. This clonotype was observed many times. Its antigen remains unidentified. Trimming pared 4 bases from V and 8 bases from J, leaving 9 bases between. Germline V gene lookup returns CDR1 SEHNR and CDR2 FQNEAQ (reference sequence). This CDR3 has 13 residues. There were TCR beta CDR3 regions amplified from RNA transcripts. Researchers ran a first-round RT-PCR on the TCR CDR3 using the HTBI primer set. TCRdb ran MiXCR on the multiplex PCR reads and lists one entry per CDR3 protein. The sample has about 400,000 distinct CDR3 sequences; 13% to 15% are singletons.

Sequencing was done on a sample of blood. The chain carries TRBV7-9 and TRBJ1-6, with TRBD1 as a possible D gene (6 bases). This receptor was obtained from a woman aged 60 to 75 with Graves' ophthalmopathy. The CDR3 DNA reads TGTGCCAGCAGCTCCCAGGGGTATTCACCCCTCCACTTT. This translates into CASSSQGYSPLHF.